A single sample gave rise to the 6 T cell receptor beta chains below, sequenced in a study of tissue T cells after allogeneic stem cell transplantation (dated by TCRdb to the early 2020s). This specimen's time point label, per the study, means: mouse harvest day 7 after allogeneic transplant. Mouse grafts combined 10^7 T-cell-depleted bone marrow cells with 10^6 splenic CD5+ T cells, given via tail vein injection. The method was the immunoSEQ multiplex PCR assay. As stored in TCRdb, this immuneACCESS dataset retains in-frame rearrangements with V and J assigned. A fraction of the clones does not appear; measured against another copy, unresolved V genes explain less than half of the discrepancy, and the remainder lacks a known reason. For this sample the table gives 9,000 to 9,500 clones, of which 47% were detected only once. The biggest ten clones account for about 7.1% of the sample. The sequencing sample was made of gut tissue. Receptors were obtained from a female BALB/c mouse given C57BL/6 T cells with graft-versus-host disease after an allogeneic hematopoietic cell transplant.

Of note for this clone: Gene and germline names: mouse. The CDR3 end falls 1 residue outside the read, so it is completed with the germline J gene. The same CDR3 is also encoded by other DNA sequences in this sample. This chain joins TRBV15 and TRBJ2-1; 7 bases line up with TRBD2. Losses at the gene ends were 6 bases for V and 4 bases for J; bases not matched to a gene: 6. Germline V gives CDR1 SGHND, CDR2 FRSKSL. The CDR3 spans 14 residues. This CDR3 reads CASSPTGRYAEQFF. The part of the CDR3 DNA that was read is TGTGCCAGCAGCCCGACTGGGAGATATGCTGAGCAGTTC.

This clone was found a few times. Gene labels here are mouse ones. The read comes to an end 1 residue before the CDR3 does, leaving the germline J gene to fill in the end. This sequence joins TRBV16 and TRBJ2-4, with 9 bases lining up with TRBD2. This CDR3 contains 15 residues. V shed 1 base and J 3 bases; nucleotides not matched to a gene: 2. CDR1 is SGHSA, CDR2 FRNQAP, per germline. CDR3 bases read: TGTGCAAGCAGCTTAGCCGGGACTGGGCAAAACACCTTGTAC. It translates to CASSLAGTGQNTLY. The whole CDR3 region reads CASSLAGTGQNTLYF.

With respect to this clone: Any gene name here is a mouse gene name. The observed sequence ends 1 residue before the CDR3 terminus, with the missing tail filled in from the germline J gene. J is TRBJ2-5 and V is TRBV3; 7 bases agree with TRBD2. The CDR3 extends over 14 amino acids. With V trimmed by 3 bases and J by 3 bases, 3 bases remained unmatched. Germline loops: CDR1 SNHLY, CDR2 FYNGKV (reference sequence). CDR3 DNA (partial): TGTGCCAGCAGCTTGGCACTGGGGCAAGACACCCAGTAC. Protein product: CASSLALGQDTQY. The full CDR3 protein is CASSLALGQDTQYF.

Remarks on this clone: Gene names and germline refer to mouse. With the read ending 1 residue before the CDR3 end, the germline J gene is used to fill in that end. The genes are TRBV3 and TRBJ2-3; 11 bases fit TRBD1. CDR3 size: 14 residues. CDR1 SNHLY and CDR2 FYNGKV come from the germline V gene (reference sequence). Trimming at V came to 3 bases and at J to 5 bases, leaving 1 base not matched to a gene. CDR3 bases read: TGTGCCAGCAGCTTTGGGACAGGGGGAGAAACGCTGTAT. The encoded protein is CASSFGTGGETLY. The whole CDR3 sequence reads CASSFGTGGETLYF.

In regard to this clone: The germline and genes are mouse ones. The chain's CDR3 is CASSRDWGAQDTQYF. The CDR3 DNA, read in part, is TGTGCCAGCAGCCGGGACTGGGGGGCCCAAGACACCCAGTAC. The genes are TRBV26 and TRBJ2-5, with TRBD2 identical over 12 bases. The CDR3 is cut off 1 residue early in the read; its end comes from the germline J gene. CDR3 length: 15 amino acids. Germline CDR1 and CDR2: KGHPV and FQNQEV (reference sequence). V shed 6 bases, J shed 2 bases, and the junction held 3 bases outside the gene matches.

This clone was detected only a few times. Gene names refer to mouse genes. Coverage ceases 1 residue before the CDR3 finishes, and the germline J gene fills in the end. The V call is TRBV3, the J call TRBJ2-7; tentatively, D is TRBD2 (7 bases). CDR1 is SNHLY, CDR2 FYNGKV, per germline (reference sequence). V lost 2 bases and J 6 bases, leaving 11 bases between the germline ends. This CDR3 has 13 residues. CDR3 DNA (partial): TGTGCCAGCAGCTTACGGGGGGCTCTTGAACAGTAC. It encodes CASSLRGALEQY. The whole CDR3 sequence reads CASSLRGALEQYF.